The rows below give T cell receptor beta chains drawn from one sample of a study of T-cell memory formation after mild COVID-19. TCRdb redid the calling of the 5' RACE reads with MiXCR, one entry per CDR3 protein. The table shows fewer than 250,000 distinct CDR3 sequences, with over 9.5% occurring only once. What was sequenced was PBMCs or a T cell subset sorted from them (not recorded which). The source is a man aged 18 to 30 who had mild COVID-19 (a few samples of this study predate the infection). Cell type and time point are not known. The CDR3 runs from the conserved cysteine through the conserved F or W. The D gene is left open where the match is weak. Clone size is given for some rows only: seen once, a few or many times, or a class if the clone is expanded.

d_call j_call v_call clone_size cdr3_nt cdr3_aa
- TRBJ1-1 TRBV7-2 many TGTGCCAGCAGCTTTGGGGCGTACACTGAAGCTTTCTTT CASSFGAYTEAFF
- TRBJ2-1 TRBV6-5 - TGTGCCACCTGGGGTTGGGGCCCCTACAATGAGCAGTTCTTC CATWGWGPYNEQFF
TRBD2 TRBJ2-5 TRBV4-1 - TGCGCCAGCAGCCAGACCCCAAGCGGGGGAGCAGAGACCCAGTACTTC CASSQTPSGGAETQYF
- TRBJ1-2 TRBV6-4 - TGTGCCAGTGCAGGCTTGGGGAACTATGGCTACACCTTC CASAGLGNYGYTF
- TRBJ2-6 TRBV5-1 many TGCGCCAGCAGCTTGGAGCCTAGCCGATCTGGGGCCAACGTCCTGACTTTC CASSLEPSRSGANVLTF
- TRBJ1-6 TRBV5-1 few TGCGCCAGCAGCTTCGAGAGGGGTACTAATAATTCACCCCTCCACTTT CASSFERGTNNSPLHF
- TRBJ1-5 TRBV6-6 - TGTGCCAGCAGTTACTTGGTGGGAGTAAGCAATCAGCCCCAGCATTTT CASSYLVGVSNQPQHF
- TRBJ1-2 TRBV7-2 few TGTGCCAGCAGCTTCGACCGAAGCGGCTACACCTTC CASSFDRSGYTF
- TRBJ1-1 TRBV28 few TGTGCCAGCAGCCGACCAGAGGGACGGGCTTTCTTT CASSRPEGRAFF
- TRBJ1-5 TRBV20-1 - TGCAGTGCTAGAGATTGGGGCAGTCCCCTTAGCAATCAGCCCCAGCATTTT CSARDWGSPLSNQPQHF
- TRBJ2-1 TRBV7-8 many TGTGCCAGCAGCCCAAGCAGGGTTCGTAGTTCCTACAATGAGCAGTTCTTC CASSPSRVRSSYNEQFF
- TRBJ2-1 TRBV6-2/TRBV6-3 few TGTGCCAGCAGTCGGGACTTTCGGAATGAGCAGTTCTTC CASSRDFRNEQFF
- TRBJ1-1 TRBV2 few TGTGCCAGCAGCCTCGGCCAGAGCACTGAAGCTTTCTTT CASSLGQSTEAFF
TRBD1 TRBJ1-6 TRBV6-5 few TGTGCCAGCAGGGACCCTCCGGGACAGGTTAATTCACCCCTCCACTTT CASRDPPGQVNSPLHF
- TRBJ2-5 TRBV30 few TGTGCCTGGAGTGTACAGAAAGAGACCCAGTACTTC CAWSVQKETQYF
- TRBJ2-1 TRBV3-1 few TGTGCCAGCAGCCGAGGGACTGCCCGAGGGGAGCAGTTCTTC CASSRGTARGEQFF
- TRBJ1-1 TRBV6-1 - TGTGCCAGCAGTGAAATAATGAACACTGAAGCTTTCTTT CASSEIMNTEAFF
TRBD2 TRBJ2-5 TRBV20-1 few TGCAGTGCCTCGACTAGCGACGAGACCCAGTACTTC CSASTSDETQYF
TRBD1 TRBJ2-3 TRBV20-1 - TGCAGTGCAACGGACAGGGTGACAGATACGCAGTATTTT CSATDRVTDTQYF
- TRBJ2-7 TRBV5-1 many TGCGCCAGCCGCCCAGGGACCCGCTACGAGCAGTACTTC CASRPGTRYEQYF
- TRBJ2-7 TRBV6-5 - TGTGCCAGCAGCCGAATTTGGGAATCCTACGAGCAGTACTTC CASSRIWESYEQYF
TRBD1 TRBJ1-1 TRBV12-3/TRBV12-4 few TGTGCCAGCAGTACCACCCGGGACAGCGAAGCTTTCTTT CASSTTRDSEAFF
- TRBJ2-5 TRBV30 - TGTGCCTGGACGGCCACAGGGGGGAGGGGAGAGACCCAGTACTTC CAWTATGGRGETQYF
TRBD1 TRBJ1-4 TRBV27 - TGTGCCAGCAGCCTGGTGACAGGGGGTAGAGAAAAACTGTTTTTT CASSLVTGGREKLFF
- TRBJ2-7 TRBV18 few TGTGCCAGCTCACCCGGTGCGGTTCGCGAGCAGTACTTC CASSPGAVREQYF
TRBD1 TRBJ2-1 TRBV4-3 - TGCGCCAGCAGCCAAGATCCGACAGGGGGCTGGAATGAGCAGTTCTTC CASSQDPTGGWNEQFF
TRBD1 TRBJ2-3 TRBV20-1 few TGCAGTGCTAGAGCGTCGGTGACAGGGGTCACAGATACGCAGTATTTT CSARASVTGVTDTQYF
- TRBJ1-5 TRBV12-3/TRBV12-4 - TGTGCCAGCAGCCTCGTCGGAGAGCCCCAGCATTTT CASSLVGEPQHF
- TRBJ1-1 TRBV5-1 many TGCGCCAGCAGCGAAACTCGAGGGAGGACTGAAGCTTTCTTT CASSETRGRTEAFF
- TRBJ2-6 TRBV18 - TGTGCCAGCTCACGGGAGCTCCCGAGCTCTGGGGCCAACGTCCTGACTTTC CASSRELPSSGANVLTF
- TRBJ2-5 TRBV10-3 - TGTGCCATCAGTGGAGGGAGTCAGGAGACCCAGTACTTC CAISGGSQETQYF
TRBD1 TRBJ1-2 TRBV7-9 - TGTGCCAGCAGCTGGGACAGAGTCTATGGCTACACCTTC CASSWDRVYGYTF
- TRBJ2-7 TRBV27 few TGTGCCAGCAGTTTATATGCAGTGCGGGAGCAGTACTTC CASSLYAVREQYF
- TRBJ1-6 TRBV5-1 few TGCGCCAGCAGCTTGGAGGCGGGATCGAGAGATTCACCCCTCCACTTT CASSLEAGSRDSPLHF
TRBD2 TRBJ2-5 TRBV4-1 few TGCGCCAGCAGCCGTCTATCCTTACGGGGGGGCGAGCGAGAGACCCAGTACTTC CASSRLSLRGGERETQYF
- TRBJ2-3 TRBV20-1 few TGCAGTGCTAGACCCGGTTCGGGTAACACAGATACGCAGTATTTT CSARPGSGNTDTQYF
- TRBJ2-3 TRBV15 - TGTGCCACCAGCAGAGATTTAGGCACAGATACGCAGTATTTT CATSRDLGTDTQYF
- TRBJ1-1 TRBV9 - TGTGCCAGCAGAGTGTCGCCTGGGAACACTGAAGCTTTCTTT CASRVSPGNTEAFF
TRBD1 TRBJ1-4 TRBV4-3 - TGCGCCAGCAGCCAAGATCCCCAGGGGGCGGATGAAAAACTGTTTTTT CASSQDPQGADEKLFF
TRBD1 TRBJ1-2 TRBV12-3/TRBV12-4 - TGTGCCAGCAGGGGGACAGGCGAGGGCTATGGCTACACCTTC CASRGTGEGYGYTF
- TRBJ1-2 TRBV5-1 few TGCGCCAGCAGCCTGGGGGACGGTAATGGCTACACCTTC CASSLGDGNGYTF
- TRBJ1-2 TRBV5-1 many TGCGCCAGCAGCTTGGAACAGAACTATGGCTACACCTTC CASSLEQNYGYTF
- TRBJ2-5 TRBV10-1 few TGCGCCAGCATAAAGCCAGAACAAGAGACCCAGTACTTC CASIKPEQETQYF
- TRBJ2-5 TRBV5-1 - TGCGCCAGCAGCGGGGGTAGGGCCGGTGAGACCCAGTACTTC CASSGGRAGETQYF